The 8 T cell receptor beta chains in this list originate from one sample, sequenced in a study of radiotherapy plus CTLA-4 blockade in lung cancer. Only in-frame clones appear in the TCRdb table, and some are missing; sequencing was by immunoSEQ multiplex PCR. The sample carries approximately 40,000 clones, 86% recorded once. Sample: peripheral blood, taken from a patient treated with radiotherapy plus ipilimumab. Receptor source: a human donor with non-small cell lung cancer whose response to radiotherapy plus ipilimumab could not be evaluated.

The chain couples TRBV10-1 to TRBJ2-1; a possible D gene is TRBD1 (6 bases). Trimming removed 6 bases at V and 7 bases at J, with 25 bases between. Germline loops: CDR1 WNHNN, CDR2 SYGVQD (reference sequence). The length of the CDR3 is 17 residues. The CDR3 is CASSPVAGAFINNEQFF. The CDR3, as DNA: TGCGCCAGCAGCCCCGTCGCAGGGGCTTTTATAAATAATGAGCAGTTCTTC.

The chain couples TRBV19 to TRBJ2-4; 10 bases line up with TRBD2. The germline CDR1 and CDR2 sequences are LNHDA and SQIVND (reference sequence). J gave up 1 base and V 4 bases, and 13 bases lay outside the gene matches. The CDR3 sequence is 19 residues long. This chain's CDR3 is CASSRSASGGLGAKNIQYF. The CDR3 DNA is TGTGCCAGTAGTAGATCTGCTAGCGGGGGCCTGGGGGCCAAAAACATTCAGTACTTC. The full variable domain, its missing parts supplied by reference TRBV19 and TRBJ2-4, is DGGITQSPKYLFRKEGQNVTLSCEQNLNHDAMYWYRQDPGQGLRLIYYSQIVNDFQKGDIAEGYSVSREKKESFPLTVTSAQKNPTAFYLCASSRSASGGLGAKNIQYFGAGTRLSVL.

There are a few counts of this clone. The rearrangement links TRBV10-3 to TRBJ1-6, with D maybe TRBD1 (6 bases). Germline V CDR1 and CDR2: ENHRY, SYGVKD. The CDR3 spans 13 residues. Deletions cut 10 bases from V and 11 bases from J, with 18 bases between. The CDR3 DNA reads as TGTGCCACCGAAGGTAGAGGGGGTGCACCCCTCCACTTT. It specifies CATEGRGGAPLHF.

The rearrangement joins TRBV4-2 to TRBJ2-5; TRBD1 matches 8 bases. Germline CDR1 reads LGHNA; CDR2 reads YNFKEQ. The ends lost 0 bases at V and 2 bases at J; junction bases unmatched: 8. This CDR3 has 17 amino acids. The CDR3 coding sequence is TGTGCCAGCAGCCAAGAGATGGGCGGGACAGGACAAGAGACCCAGTACTTC. Its protein is CASSQEMGGTGQETQYF.

The chain employs TRBV18 and TRBJ2-5, with TRBD1 matching over 9 bases. From germline, CDR1 is KGHSH and CDR2 LQKENI. The length of the CDR3 is 13 residues. Trimming took 6 bases from V and 5 from J; bases not matched to a gene: 4. CDR3 region: CASSPGQGETQYF. In DNA form, the CDR3 reads TGTGCCAGCTCGCCCGGACAGGGGGAGACCCAGTACTTC.

The chain is built from TRBV10-3 and TRBJ2-7, with D possibly being TRBD1 (6 bases). From germline, CDR1 is ENHRY and CDR2 SYGVKD. This CDR3 is built from 15 residues. Trimming stripped 4 bases from V and 1 base from J, with 14 bases between. CDR3 sequence reads: CAISAGQGISYEQYF. For the CDR3, the DNA is TGTGCCATCAGTGCCGGTCAGGGGATTTCCTACGAGCAGTACTTC.

The chain uses TRBV15 and TRBJ2-2, with 9 bases identical to TRBD2. The trim removed 5 bases at V and 8 bases at J, leaving 9 bases unmatched. The CDR3 is 15 residues long. CDR1 and CDR2 from the germline V gene are LNHNV and YYDKDF (reference sequence). Written as DNA, the CDR3 is TGTGCCACCAGCCGACTTAGCGGGGGACCGGGGGAGCTGTTTTTT. Encoded protein: CATSRLSGGPGELFF.

The chain is built from TRBV5-1 and TRBJ2-2; TRBD1 matches 8 bases. V lost 9 bases, J lost 5 bases, and 6 bases stayed unmatched. CDR3 length equals 13 residues. From germline, CDR1 is SGHRS and CDR2 YFSETQ. CDR3 sequence: CATQTGETGELFF. As DNA, the CDR3 is TGCGCCACCCAGACAGGGGAAACCGGGGAGCTGTTTTTT.